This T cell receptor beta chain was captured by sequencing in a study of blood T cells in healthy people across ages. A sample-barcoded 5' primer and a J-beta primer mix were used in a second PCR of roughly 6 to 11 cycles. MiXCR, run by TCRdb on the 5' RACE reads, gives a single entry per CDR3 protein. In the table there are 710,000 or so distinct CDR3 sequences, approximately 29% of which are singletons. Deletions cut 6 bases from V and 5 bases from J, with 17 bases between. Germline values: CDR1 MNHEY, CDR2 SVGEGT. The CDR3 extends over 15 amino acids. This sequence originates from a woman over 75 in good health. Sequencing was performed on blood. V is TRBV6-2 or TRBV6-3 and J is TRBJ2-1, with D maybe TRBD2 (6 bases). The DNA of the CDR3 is TGTGCCAGCAGGCGGGGACGGAAAAGTAACAATGAGCAGTTCTTC. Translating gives CASRRGRKSNNEQFF.